The 10 T cell receptor beta chains in this list originate from one sample, sequenced in a study of patients and donors after allogeneic stem cell transplantation. TCRdb analysed the RT-PCR reads with MiXCR anew, one entry per CDR3 protein. The top ten hold roughly 26% of the sample, which has 160,000 or so distinct CDR3 sequences, about a quarter seen once. The sample taken for sequencing was blood, either unsorted or a sorted T cell fraction (not recorded which). These receptors all come from a human donor who was either an allogeneic HSCT recipient or a stem cell or donor lymphocyte infusion donor (not recorded which). It is not recorded whose cells these are; they may come from a transplant donor.

The chain employs TRBV3-1 and TRBJ2-1, with 8 bases matching TRBD2. V lost 0 bases, J lost 13 bases, and 8 bases stayed unmatched. The CDR3 length is 14 residues. Germline loops: CDR1 LGHDT, CDR2 YNNKEL (reference sequence). The CDR3 nucleotides are TGTGCCAGCAGCCAAGATTGGGGCGGGGGGATTCAGTTCTTC. It encodes CASSQDWGGGIQFF.

DNA for the CDR3: TGTGCCACCAGTGATCCTCGACTCTTGGGGCAAGAGACCCAGTACTTC. It specifies CATSDPRLLGQETQYF. This chain links TRBV24-1 with TRBJ2-5; no clear D gene. This CDR3 has 16 amino acids. V was cut by 3 bases and J by 2 bases, with 15 bases left in between. The germline CDR1 and CDR2 sequences are KGHDR and SFDVKD.

V and J are TRBV30 and TRBJ1-6; D unresolved. In germline, CDR1 is GTSNPN, CDR2 SVGIG (reference sequence). V gave up 2 bases and J gave up 6 bases, with 8 bases separating them. The CDR3 is made up of 13 amino acids. The DNA for the CDR3 is TGTGCCTGGAGTCGCGTCTTTAATTCACCCCTCCACTTT. Amino acid sequence: CAWSRVFNSPLHF.

The CDR3 coding sequence is TGCGCCAGCAGCTTGGGGGGGACCAGTCGGTACCAAGAGACCCAGTACTTC. This gives the protein CASSLGGTSRYQETQYF. The rearrangement uses TRBV5-1 and TRBJ2-5; D could derive from TRBD1 or TRBD2 (5 bases each). CDR1 and CDR2 (germline): SGHRS, YFSETQ. V gave up 0 bases and J gave up 0 bases, with 15 bases separating them. The CDR3 loop spans 17 amino acids.

This clonotype appeared many times. The genes are TRBV20-1 and TRBJ1-1; no definite D call. Germline V gene data show CDR1 as DFQATT and CDR2 as SNEGSKA (reference sequence). The CDR3 contains 14 residues. Deletions cut 0 bases from V and 0 bases from J, with 8 bases between. The CDR3 DNA is TGCAGTGCTAGAGAAGACGGCATGAACACTGAAGCTTTCTTT. Amino acid sequence: CSAREDGMNTEAFF.

V and J are TRBV9 and TRBJ2-3; 7 nucleotides line up with TRBD2. CDR1 SGDLS and CDR2 YYNGEE come from the germline V gene. CDR3 length: 16 amino acids. Trimming took 2 bases from V and 0 from J; bases not matched to a gene: 6. CDR3 coding DNA: TGTGCCAGCAGCGTGAGGCTAGCGGCTAGCACAGATACGCAGTATTTT. Amino acid sequence: CASSVRLAASTDTQYF.

The gene calls are TRBV15 and TRBJ1-1, with D uncertain. CDR3 length: 13 residues. Trimming pared 0 bases from V and 8 bases from J, leaving 10 bases between. Germline CDR1 and CDR2: LNHNV and YYDKDF (reference sequence). The CDR3 region is CATSREPRREAFF. CDR3 sequence (DNA): TGTGCCACCAGCAGAGAACCAAGAAGGGAAGCTTTCTTT.

This clonotype showed up just a few times. The chain joins TRBV7-2 to TRBJ1-2; D uncertain. The CDR3 sequence is 12 residues long. Germline values: CDR1 SGHTA, CDR2 FQGNSA. The V and J ends lost 2 bases and 7 bases respectively, with 8 bases between them. CDR3 nucleotides: TGTGCCAGCAGCTTAAAGGGCACTGGCTACACCTTC. Translating it yields CASSLKGTGYTF.

The chain has TRBV20-1 and TRBJ2-1; perhaps TRBD2 as D (6 bases). The CDR3 runs to 13 residues. Germline V gene lookup returns CDR1 DFQATT and CDR2 SNEGSKA (reference sequence). Trimming removed 7 bases from V and 4 bases from J, with 14 bases in between. The CDR3 protein is CSGEDYEYNEQFF. In DNA, the CDR3 is TGCAGTGGGGAGGACTACGAGTACAATGAGCAGTTCTTC.

This clonotype showed up many times. The chain links TRBV25-1 to TRBJ1-2; 7 bases are shared with TRBD1. The junction had 8 bases not matched to a gene; V was cut back by 0 bases and J by 4 bases. This CDR3 has 16 amino acids. Germline loops: CDR1 MGHDK, CDR2 SYGVNS. The CDR3 bases are TGTGCCAGCAGTGAATATCGTGGGACAGCCCCCTATGGCTACACCTTC. As protein: CASSEYRGTAPYGYTF.